These T cell receptor beta chains were read from a single sample in a study of cytomegalovirus exposure and HLA in healthy donors. The table came from immunoSEQ multiplex PCR; TCRdb's copy has only in-frame clones and leaves some out. This sample has tens of thousands of clones, with around 62% found just once. Sequencing was performed on PBMCs. These receptors came from a human donor in good health. The CDR3 runs from the conserved cysteine through the conserved F or W. The order of the fields is V gene, J gene, clone size, CDR3 length, D gene, CDR3 protein, CDR3 DNA. D genes are given only for firm matches. Clone sizes are given selectively: once, few, many, or a class where the clone is expanded.

V gene: TRBV7-8
J gene: TRBJ1-3
clone size: -
CDR3 length: 16
D gene: -
CDR3 protein: CASSFRVGLSGNTIYF
CDR3 DNA: TGTGCCAGCAGCTTCAGGGTAGGGCTATCTGGAAACACCATATATTTT

V gene: TRBV6-5
J gene: TRBJ2-7
clone size: -
CDR3 length: 15
D gene: TRBD1
CDR3 protein: CASSQSRQGAYEQYF
CDR3 DNA: TGTGCCAGCAGTCAGTCAAGGCAGGGGGCTTACGAGCAGTACTTC

V gene: TRBV7-9
J gene: TRBJ2-7
clone size: -
CDR3 length: 14
D gene: TRBD2
CDR3 protein: CASSFGGGPYEQYF
CDR3 DNA: TGTGCCAGCAGCTTCGGGGGGGGTCCCTACGAGCAGTACTTC

V gene: TRBV14
J gene: TRBJ2-1
clone size: once
CDR3 length: 14
D gene: TRBD2
CDR3 protein: CASSLAGGYNEQFF
CDR3 DNA: TGTGCCAGCAGTCTAGCGGGGGGCTACAATGAGCAGTTCTTC

V gene: TRBV9
J gene: TRBJ2-7
clone size: -
CDR3 length: 16
D gene: -
CDR3 protein: CASSAGGAGAIYEQYF
CDR3 DNA: TGTGCCAGCAGCGCGGGCGGGGCGGGGGCCATCTACGAGCAGTACTTC

V gene: TRBV2
J gene: TRBJ2-3
clone size: -
CDR3 length: 15
D gene: TRBD2
CDR3 protein: CASQIAGGSTDTQYF
CDR3 DNA: TGTGCCAGCCAAATAGCGGGGGGGAGCACAGATACGCAGTATTTT

V gene: TRBV5-1
J gene: TRBJ2-5
clone size: -
CDR3 length: 14
D gene: TRBD1
CDR3 protein: CASSFGQGRETQYF
CDR3 DNA: TGCGCCAGCAGCTTCGGACAGGGGCGGGAGACCCAGTACTTC

V gene: TRBV7-9
J gene: TRBJ2-5
clone size: -
CDR3 length: 17
D gene: TRBD1
CDR3 protein: CASSLGAGTGTGETQYF
CDR3 DNA: TGTGCCAGCAGCTTAGGGGCCGGGACAGGGACCGGAGAGACCCAGTACTTC

V gene: TRBV2
J gene: TRBJ1-2
clone size: few
CDR3 length: 14
D gene: TRBD1
CDR3 protein: CASNAEGAFYGYTF
CDR3 DNA: TGTGCCAGCAACGCGGAGGGGGCCTTTTATGGCTACACCTTC

V gene: TRBV29-1
J gene: TRBJ2-3
clone size: once
CDR3 length: 13
D gene: TRBD1
CDR3 protein: CSVTGGRTDTQYF
CDR3 DNA: TGCAGCGTTACAGGGGGGAGGACAGATACGCAGTATTTT

V gene: TRBV15
J gene: TRBJ2-7
clone size: once
CDR3 length: 15
D gene: TRBD1
CDR3 protein: CATSPGTGGKGEQYF
CDR3 DNA: TGTGCCACCAGCCCAGGGACAGGGGGCAAGGGCGAGCAGTACTTC

V gene: TRBV5-1
J gene: TRBJ1-1
clone size: few
CDR3 length: 14
D gene: -
CDR3 protein: CASSLQVMNTEAFF
CDR3 DNA: TGCGCCAGCAGCTTACAGGTAATGAACACTGAAGCTTTCTTT

V gene: TRBV7-2
J gene: TRBJ1-4
clone size: -
CDR3 length: 15
D gene: -
CDR3 protein: CASSLAPGGREKLFF
CDR3 DNA: TGTGCCAGCAGCTTAGCGCCCGGGGGACGGGAAAAACTGTTTTTT

V gene: TRBV19
J gene: TRBJ1-2
clone size: -
CDR3 length: 14
D gene: TRBD1
CDR3 protein: CASSRDRGPNGYTF
CDR3 DNA: TGTGCCAGTAGTAGAGACAGGGGGCCTAATGGCTACACCTTC

V gene: TRBV2
J gene: TRBJ1-2
clone size: -
CDR3 length: 12
D gene: -
CDR3 protein: CASSVRRDGYTF
CDR3 DNA: TGTGCCAGCAGTGTACGACGGGATGGCTACACCTTC

V gene: TRBV6-6
J gene: TRBJ1-1
clone size: -
CDR3 length: 15
D gene: TRBD1
CDR3 protein: CASSYQGQPNTEAFF
CDR3 DNA: TGTGCCAGCAGTTACCAGGGACAGCCGAACACTGAAGCTTTCTTT

V gene: TRBV6-5
J gene: TRBJ2-7
clone size: -
CDR3 length: 15
D gene: TRBD2
CDR3 protein: CASSFGRTSSYEQYF
CDR3 DNA: TGTGCCAGCAGTTTCGGGAGGACTAGCTCCTACGAGCAGTACTTC

V gene: TRBV12-5
J gene: TRBJ2-1
clone size: -
CDR3 length: 14
D gene: -
CDR3 protein: CASGALDSINEQFF
CDR3 DNA: TGTGCTAGTGGGGCCCTCGACAGTATCAATGAGCAGTTCTTC

V gene: TRBV5-4
J gene: TRBJ2-2
clone size: -
CDR3 length: 15
D gene: -
CDR3 protein: CASSLASVQGGELFF
CDR3 DNA: TGTGCCAGCAGCTTAGCATCGGTCCAGGGTGGGGAGCTGTTTTTT

V gene: TRBV19
J gene: TRBJ2-7
clone size: -
CDR3 length: 14
D gene: TRBD1
CDR3 protein: CASSRRQGSYEQYF
CDR3 DNA: TGTGCCAGTAGTAGGCGACAGGGTTCCTACGAGCAGTACTTC

V gene: TRBV2
J gene: TRBJ2-5
clone size: few
CDR3 length: 13
D gene: TRBD1
CDR3 protein: CASSGTGAETQYF
CDR3 DNA: TGTGCCAGCAGCGGGACAGGCGCGGAGACCCAGTACTTC

V gene: TRBV5-5
J gene: TRBJ1-1
clone size: -
CDR3 length: 15
D gene: -
CDR3 protein: CASSSTDRQNTEAFF
CDR3 DNA: TGTGCCAGCAGCTCCACCGACAGGCAGAACACTGAAGCTTTCTTT

V gene: TRBV19
J gene: TRBJ1-2
clone size: -
CDR3 length: 13
D gene: TRBD1
CDR3 protein: CASRTGQAYGYTF
CDR3 DNA: TGTGCCAGTAGGACAGGACAGGCTTATGGCTACACCTTC

V gene: TRBV30
J gene: TRBJ1-2
clone size: few
CDR3 length: 11
D gene: -
CDR3 protein: CAWSGVFGYTF
CDR3 DNA: TGTGCCTGGAGTGGCGTTTTTGGCTACACCTTC